This paragraph covers one T cell receptor beta chain sequence. Antigen unknown. Profiling relied on immunoSEQ multiplex PCR, and the TCRdb table lists in-frame clones only, not all of them. Of some 90,000 clones listed, 80% to 90% are singletons. This sample was included in a study of T cell responses to AZD1222 COVID-19 vaccine. The CDR3 has 16 amino acids. Between the trimmed V and J ends, which lost 3 bases and 8 bases, there was a span of 22 bases. Germline lookup yields CDR1 LNHDA and CDR2 SQIVND (reference sequence). General study points: Rises in breadth and depth of Spike-specific TCRs came after two AZD1222 doses.

The sequence came from an adult in good health. The J gene is TRBJ1-2, the V gene TRBV19; possible D gene TRBD1, 5 bases. The sample consisted of peripheral blood, taken on day 0 of AZD1222 vaccination. The CDR3 is CASSIPHFGQVVGYTF. The CDR3 DNA reads as TGTGCCAGTAGTATTCCCCATTTTGGACAAGTGGTAGGCTACACCTTC.